This T cell receptor (beta chain) was identified during a study of OX40 agonist ivuxolimab in advanced cancers. In terms of the full investigation: Ivuxolimab, which targeted the costimulatory receptor OX40 (CD134), was an agonistic, fully human IgG2 monoclonal antibody. Of the approximately 54 dose-escalation patients, hepatocellular carcinoma was present in 19, melanoma in roughly 15, renal cell carcinoma in 9 and head and neck cancer in 9. Peripheral TCRbeta sequencing aimed to test whether ivuxolimab altered TCR sequence diversity and caused clonal T-cell expansion. Intravenous ivuxolimab was administered to patients every 2 weeks at six dose levels: 0.01, 0.1, 0.3, 1.5, 3 and 10 mg/kg. The dose-escalation cohort was roughly 87% male with a mean age of about 60 years, ranging from roughly 23 to 90. Partial responses occurred in three dose-escalation patients, of whom one had hepatocellular carcinoma and two had cutaneous melanoma. The paper covers the monotherapy dose-escalation part of the phase I ivuxolimab trial, which included N = 52 patients. Prior anti-PD-1, anti-PD-L1 or anti-CTLA-4 therapy was permitted, and checkpoint inhibitors had been received by around 40% of dose-escalation patients.

As regards this clone: Its target antigen remains unknown. The record has no base qualities; no much larger clone is one base away.

To sequence the TCRbeta CDR3 region, genomic DNA was isolated from the sorted cells. The immunoSEQ Assay was used to sequence the TCRbeta CDR3 regions. Imported from immuneACCESS, the table was reduced by TCRdb to in-frame sequences with V and J called. These copies leave out some clones; in studies compared against another copy, an unresolved V gene accounts for under half, and the cause of the remainder is not known. A total of roughly 50,000 clones appear in this sample, almost 85% of them only once. More than 1% of the sample is in the top ten clones. On the study overall, not on this receptor specifically: After ivuxolimab, expanded clones were on average more numerous among CD8+ T cells than among CD4+ T cells. At doses from 0.1 to 3.0 mg/kg, clonal expansion was seen in both CD4+ and CD8+ blood T cells between baseline and week 6. The antigen specificity of the clonally expanded peripheral T cells was not determined. In the 0.1-3.0 mg/kg groups, partial responders had among the lowest normalized peripheral clonal expansion, particularly in CD8+ T cells. Low levels of normalized T-cell clonal expansion were also seen in some patients who did not respond.

The CDR1 and CDR2 encoded by the germline V gene are SGHVS and FQNEAQ. CDR3 length: 15 amino acids, cysteine to phenylalanine. Just the 45-base CDR3 DNA is kept, in frame starting at base 1. Compared with germline, V lacks 1 base and J lacks 4 bases; bases without a gene match: 2. The trial excluded patients who had a history of autoimmune disease or were on systemic immunosuppression. In every dose cohort, peripheral blood was drawn for TCR sequencing at baseline, cycle 4 day 1, and cycle 7 day 1. Samples were obtained from an open-label, multicenter, first-in-human phase I dose-escalation trial of ivuxolimab. Adults with locally advanced or metastatic melanoma, renal cell carcinoma, hepatocellular carcinoma or head and neck squamous cell carcinoma were enrolled in the trial. Before TCR sequencing, CD4+ T cells and CD8+ T cells from peripheral blood were sorted into separate populations.

The origin of this receptor is an adult with an advanced solid tumor such as melanoma, head and neck, liver or kidney cancer. This receptor chain uses TRBV7-8 and TRBJ1-1; a stretch of 11 junction bases matches TRBD1. Here the sequenced sample was CD4+ or CD8+ T cells sorted from blood, taken in a trial of the OX40 agonist ivuxolimab. This receptor has the CDR3 CASSLGGTGGTEAFF. The DNA sequence follows: TGTGCCAGCAGCTTAGGTGGGACAGGGGGCACTGAAGCTTTCTTT.